The source of this TCR beta chain is a study of early stage breast cancer tumors. Repertoires were generated with immunoSEQ multiplex PCR, while TCRdb's copy carries only in-frame clones and drops some. Of approximately 30,000 clones in the sample, around 50% are singletons; the top ten hold 7% to 9%. This clone has more than one count but fewer than ten. Germline CDR1 reads SGHVS; CDR2 reads FNYEAQ. The CDR3 covers 16 residues. Trimming cost V 2 bases and J 1 base; bases outside gene matches: 6. The sequenced sample consisted of breast tumor tissue. This chain uses TRBV7-6 with TRBJ1-1; 8 bases align to TRBD1. The TCR originated in a person aged 45 to 59 with breast cancer. DNA of the CDR3: TGTGCCAGCAGCTTAAGGCCCGGGACAGGGAACACTGAAGCTTTCTTT. It translates to CASSLRPGTGNTEAFF.